A selection of T cell receptor beta chains follows, all from one sample in a study of blood T cell repertoires in COVID-19. Clones were read by immunoSEQ multiplex PCR, and TCRdb kept only the in-frame ones, dropping some. The profile shows 400,000 to 500,000 clones, about 88% of them singletons. Sequenced: PBMCs or T cells enriched from blood (not recorded which). These receptors were obtained from a young woman who had been exposed to COVID-19. Each CDR3 is given with its conserved first and last residue. The order of the fields is CDR3 protein, CDR3 DNA, D gene, clone size, J gene, V gene. D genes are given only for firm matches. Some rows mark clone size as missing; the rest say once, few, many or name a class of expanded clone.

CDR3 protein: CASSPIRGEKLFF
CDR3 DNA: TGTGCCAGCAGTCCCATTCGAGGTGAAAAACTGTTTTTT
D gene: -
clone size: -
J gene: TRBJ1-4
V gene: TRBV27

CDR3 protein: CASSVGWMRDRGTEAFF
CDR3 DNA: TGTGCCAGCAGCGTAGGATGGATGAGGGACAGAGGCACTGAAGCTTTCTTT
D gene: TRBD1
clone size: -
J gene: TRBJ1-1
V gene: TRBV9

CDR3 protein: CASSHTGTGNMNTEAFF
CDR3 DNA: TGTGCCAGCAGCCATACCGGGACAGGGAATATGAACACTGAAGCTTTCTTT
D gene: TRBD1
clone size: -
J gene: TRBJ1-1
V gene: TRBV28

CDR3 protein: CASSLGQAGRYNEQFF
CDR3 DNA: TGTGCCAGTAGTCTTGGACAGGCCGGTCGCTACAATGAGCAGTTCTTC
D gene: TRBD1
clone size: -
J gene: TRBJ2-1
V gene: TRBV19

CDR3 protein: CASSYSVQANEQFF
CDR3 DNA: TGTGCCAGCAGTTACTCGGTACAGGCGAATGAGCAGTTCTTC
D gene: -
clone size: -
J gene: TRBJ2-1
V gene: TRBV6-5

CDR3 protein: CASSSQPGSTYNEQFF
CDR3 DNA: TGTGCCAGCAGTTCACAGCCGGGGTCGACCTACAATGAGCAGTTCTTC
D gene: -
clone size: -
J gene: TRBJ2-1
V gene: TRBV6-5

CDR3 protein: CASSWDKTQPQHF
CDR3 DNA: TGTGCCAGTAGCTGGGACAAGACTCAGCCCCAGCATTTT
D gene: -
clone size: once
J gene: TRBJ1-5
V gene: TRBV19

CDR3 protein: CASSPEAGNEQFF
CDR3 DNA: TGTGCCAGCAGCCCCGAGGCAGGGAATGAGCAGTTCTTC
D gene: -
clone size: -
J gene: TRBJ2-1
V gene: TRBV7-2

CDR3 protein: CASSIGGEPYNEQFF
CDR3 DNA: TGTGCCAGTAGTATAGGGGGGGAACCCTACAATGAGCAGTTCTTC
D gene: -
clone size: few
J gene: TRBJ2-1
V gene: TRBV19

CDR3 protein: CASSQDSGTSEMYEQFF
CDR3 DNA: TGCGCCAGCAGCCAAGATTCTGGGACTAGCGAGATGTATGAGCAGTTCTTC
D gene: TRBD2
clone size: -
J gene: TRBJ2-1
V gene: TRBV4-3

CDR3 protein: CASSPRGSSYNSPLHF
CDR3 DNA: TGTGCCAGCAGCCCGCGGGGGAGCTCCTATAATTCACCCCTCCACTTT
D gene: -
clone size: -
J gene: TRBJ1-6
V gene: TRBV28

CDR3 protein: CASSVSLTGELFF
CDR3 DNA: TGTGCCAGCAGCGTTAGTTTGACCGGGGAGCTGTTTTTT
D gene: -
clone size: -
J gene: TRBJ2-2
V gene: TRBV7-2

CDR3 protein: CASSESWAGATDTQYF
CDR3 DNA: TGCGCCAGCAGTGAGTCGTGGGCGGGGGCTACAGATACGCAGTATTTT
D gene: -
clone size: -
J gene: TRBJ2-3
V gene: TRBV10-2

CDR3 protein: CASSLRGGYNEQFF
CDR3 DNA: TGTGCCAGCAGCTTGCGAGGGGGTTACAATGAGCAGTTCTTC
D gene: -
clone size: -
J gene: TRBJ2-1
V gene: TRBV5-6

CDR3 protein: CASSQDRGSNQPQHF
CDR3 DNA: TGCGCCAGCAGCCAAGATCGTGGCAGCAATCAGCCCCAGCATTTT
D gene: -
clone size: -
J gene: TRBJ1-5
V gene: TRBV4-1

CDR3 protein: CASSYSQGNEQFF
CDR3 DNA: TGTGCCAGCAGTTACTCCCAGGGCAATGAGCAGTTCTTC
D gene: -
clone size: -
J gene: TRBJ2-1
V gene: TRBV6-5

CDR3 protein: CASSLAQGGYTF
CDR3 DNA: TGTGCCAGCAGTTTAGCGCAGGGTGGCTACACCTTC
D gene: -
clone size: -
J gene: TRBJ1-2
V gene: TRBV12-3/TRBV12-4

CDR3 protein: CASSLKAVLGEQYF
CDR3 DNA: TGCGCCAGCAGCTTGAAGGCAGTCCTAGGCGAGCAGTACTTC
D gene: -
clone size: -
J gene: TRBJ2-7
V gene: TRBV5-1

CDR3 protein: CASSLATLAGGYEQYF
CDR3 DNA: TGTGCCAGCAGCTTGGCTACACTAGCGGGAGGCTACGAGCAGTACTTC
D gene: TRBD2
clone size: -
J gene: TRBJ2-7
V gene: TRBV5-6

CDR3 protein: CASSLDRRGTDTQYF
CDR3 DNA: TGTGCCAGCAGCTTAGATCGGAGGGGCACAGATACGCAGTATTTT
D gene: -
clone size: -
J gene: TRBJ2-3
V gene: TRBV11-2

CDR3 protein: CASSLGRGSGNTIYF
CDR3 DNA: TGTGCCAGCAGCCTTGGTAGGGGTTCTGGAAACACCATATATTTT
D gene: -
clone size: -
J gene: TRBJ1-3
V gene: TRBV5-5

CDR3 protein: CASSTGRANTGELFF
CDR3 DNA: TGTGCCAGCAGTACAGGGCGGGCGAACACCGGGGAGCTGTTTTTT
D gene: -
clone size: -
J gene: TRBJ2-2
V gene: TRBV2

CDR3 protein: CASRPRLAGDYEQYF
CDR3 DNA: TGTGCCAGCAGACCAAGGCTAGCGGGAGATTACGAGCAGTACTTC
D gene: TRBD2
clone size: -
J gene: TRBJ2-7
V gene: TRBV25-1